A selection of T cell receptor beta chains follows, all from one sample in a study of PD-1 blockade in classical Hodgkin lymphoma. The method was immunoSEQ multiplex PCR; TCRdb's version includes in-frame clones alone and lacks a portion of them. The sample carries about 98,000 clones, approximately 92% recorded once. Specimen: peripheral blood mononuclear cells (PBMCs), collected at baseline. The receptors derive from a human donor with classical Hodgkin lymphoma. The CDR3 runs from the conserved cysteine through the conserved F or W. A D gene is named only where the DNA matches it firmly. Size is omitted from some rows. Given values are once, few, many or a class for expanded clones.

DNA: TGTGCCAGCACCCACGGAAGCTATGGCTACACCTTC; CDR3: CASTHGSYGYTF; D: -; size: -; J: TRBJ1-2; V: TRBV28
DNA: TGTGCCAGCAGTCTTGGGCGGTTAGTCGAGCAGTACTTC; CDR3: CASSLGRLVEQYF; D: -; size: -; J: TRBJ2-7; V: TRBV28
DNA: TGTGCTAGTGGTCCTTACATAACGAGCACAGATACGCAGTATTTT; CDR3: CASGPYITSTDTQYF; D: -; size: -; J: TRBJ2-3; V: TRBV12-5
DNA: TGTGCCAGCAGCTTCGGACTAGGGACCCAGTACTTC; CDR3: CASSFGLGTQYF; D: TRBD2; size: -; J: TRBJ2-5; V: TRBV7-2
DNA: TGTGCCAGCAGCTTAGCGGGAGTGCGCACAGATACGCAGTATTTT; CDR3: CASSLAGVRTDTQYF; D: TRBD2; size: -; J: TRBJ2-3; V: TRBV5-6
DNA: TGTGCCTGGGCTGGGGCTAGCGGGAGGGCCTGGGGCACAGATACGCAGTATTTT; CDR3: CAWAGASGRAWGTDTQYF; D: TRBD2; size: few; J: TRBJ2-3; V: TRBV30
DNA: TGTGCCAGCAGCTTCCGGACAGGGAGGGGCTACGAGCAGTACTTC; CDR3: CASSFRTGRGYEQYF; D: -; size: -; J: TRBJ2-7; V: TRBV7-9
DNA: TGTGCCAGCTCACCGACAGGGGGCTACAATGAGCAGTTCTTC; CDR3: CASSPTGGYNEQFF; D: TRBD1; size: -; J: TRBJ2-1; V: TRBV28
DNA: TGTGCCAGCAGCTTGAGGGACAACCTCATGAACACTGAAGCTTTCTTT; CDR3: CASSLRDNLMNTEAFF; D: -; size: -; J: TRBJ1-1; V: TRBV11-2
DNA: TGTGCCAGCAGTTACTCGAGAGGGGGCGGCACTGAAGCTTTCTTT; CDR3: CASSYSRGGGTEAFF; D: TRBD1; size: -; J: TRBJ1-1; V: TRBV6-5
DNA: TGTGCCAGTAGTGCCTCCCTCCTATCCGGGACACCTCCTGAGCAGTACTTC; CDR3: CASSASLLSGTPPEQYF; D: -; size: -; J: TRBJ2-7; V: TRBV19
DNA: TGCGCCAGCGGCTTAGGGGGGGTCGTGAACACTGAAGCTTTCTTT; CDR3: CASGLGGVVNTEAFF; D: -; size: -; J: TRBJ1-1; V: TRBV5-1
DNA: TGCAGCGTGTCCGACAGTAGCACTGAAGCTTTCTTT; CDR3: CSVSDSSTEAFF; D: -; size: few; J: TRBJ1-1; V: TRBV29-1
DNA: TGTGCCAGTAGTATGCCGGGACAGGGTACGAATGAGCAGTTCTTC; CDR3: CASSMPGQGTNEQFF; D: TRBD1; size: -; J: TRBJ2-1; V: TRBV19
DNA: TGTGCCAGCAGCGTAGCTTTGCTAGCAGAGACCCAGTACTTC; CDR3: CASSVALLAETQYF; D: -; size: -; J: TRBJ2-5; V: TRBV9
DNA: TGTGCCAGTAGTATAGCAGGGAATGAGCAGTTCTTC; CDR3: CASSIAGNEQFF; D: -; size: -; J: TRBJ2-1; V: TRBV19
DNA: TGTGCCAGCAGTTTGGCTAGCGGAAGCTCCTACGAGCAGTACTTC; CDR3: CASSLASGSSYEQYF; D: TRBD2; size: -; J: TRBJ2-7; V: TRBV6-5
DNA: TGTGCCAGCAGCGAAACTAGCGGGAGAGACGAGCAGTACTTC; CDR3: CASSETSGRDEQYF; D: TRBD2; size: -; J: TRBJ2-7; V: TRBV7-9
DNA: TGTGCCAGCAGCTTGGTCGGCATCTCTGGAAACACCATATATTTT; CDR3: CASSLVGISGNTIYF; D: -; size: once; J: TRBJ1-3; V: TRBV5-6
DNA: TGTGCCAGTAGTATAGTTCGGGGGCCAGGCTACGAGCAGTACTTC; CDR3: CASSIVRGPGYEQYF; D: -; size: -; J: TRBJ2-7; V: TRBV19
DNA: TGTGCCAGCAGTTACGACAGAACCACTAGCACAGATACGCAGTATTTT; CDR3: CASSYDRTTSTDTQYF; D: -; size: -; J: TRBJ2-3; V: TRBV6-5
DNA: TGTGCCAGCAGTTTACGGTTGGGGACCTCCTACGAGCAGTACTTC; CDR3: CASSLRLGTSYEQYF; D: -; size: -; J: TRBJ2-7; V: TRBV27
DNA: TGTGCCAGCAGCTTAAGAGACAGGTCTCTACCCTACGAGCAGTACTTC; CDR3: CASSLRDRSLPYEQYF; D: -; size: once; J: TRBJ2-7; V: TRBV11-2
DNA: TGTGCCAGCAGCCCACCGTCCTCACTTAAACTGTTTTTT; CDR3: CASSPPSSLKLFF; D: -; size: -; J: TRBJ1-4; V: TRBV11-2
DNA: TGCGCCAGCAGTGCCTGGGACAGATGGGCAGATACGCAGTATTTT; CDR3: CASSAWDRWADTQYF; D: TRBD1; size: once; J: TRBJ2-3; V: TRBV10-1
DNA: TGTGCCAGCACCTACGAGGGAAGCTCCTACGAGCAGTACTTC; CDR3: CASTYEGSSYEQYF; D: -; size: -; J: TRBJ2-7; V: TRBV7-9
DNA: TGTGCCAGCAGCTTAGTTTTCAGTACTCGTGACCCCCCCACCTACGAGCAGTACTTC; CDR3: CASSLVFSTRDPPTYEQYF; D: -; size: -; J: TRBJ2-7; V: TRBV13
DNA: TGTGCCAGCAGCGTAGTCGATAGCGGCACAGATACGCAGTATTTT; CDR3: CASSVVDSGTDTQYF; D: -; size: -; J: TRBJ2-3; V: TRBV9
DNA: TGTGCCATCATGAACGGAAACACCATATATTTT; CDR3: CAIMNGNTIYF; D: -; size: -; J: TRBJ1-3; V: TRBV10-3
DNA: TGTGCCTGGATTCGGGGATATGAGCAGTTCTTC; CDR3: CAWIRGYEQFF; D: -; size: -; J: TRBJ2-1; V: TRBV30
DNA: TGTGCCACACAAGGGGGCGCGATCGACGAGCAGTACTTC; CDR3: CATQGGAIDEQYF; D: TRBD1; size: -; J: TRBJ2-7; V: TRBV10-3
DNA: TGTGCCAGCAGTTCCTGGACACGAACGAACACCGGGGAGCTGTTTTTT; CDR3: CASSSWTRTNTGELFF; D: -; size: -; J: TRBJ2-2; V: TRBV6-5
DNA: TGTGCCACCGGGTCGGGGTCACCCTACACCGGGGAGCTGTTTTTT; CDR3: CATGSGSPYTGELFF; D: -; size: -; J: TRBJ2-2; V: TRBV21-1
DNA: TGTGCCAGCAGATCTACAGGGGGGAAGGACACTGAAGCTTTCTTT; CDR3: CASRSTGGKDTEAFF; D: TRBD1; size: -; J: TRBJ1-1; V: TRBV28
DNA: TGTGCCAGCAGCGCCGGGGTCAGGGTGAACACTGAAGCTTTCTTT; CDR3: CASSAGVRVNTEAFF; D: -; size: -; J: TRBJ1-1; V: TRBV5-4
DNA: TGTGCCAGCAGCGTAGCTGGGGGACTAGCGGGAGATGAGCAGTTCTTC; CDR3: CASSVAGGLAGDEQFF; D: TRBD2; size: -; J: TRBJ2-1; V: TRBV9
DNA: TGTGCCAGCAGCTCCCCGAACCGACAGGGAAGCTCCTACAATGAGCAGTTCTTC; CDR3: CASSSPNRQGSSYNEQFF; D: TRBD1; size: few; J: TRBJ2-1; V: TRBV7-9
DNA: TGTGCCAGCAGTTACCCCGAACGGCTGGAGCAGTACTTC; CDR3: CASSYPERLEQYF; D: -; size: once; J: TRBJ2-7; V: TRBV6-5
DNA: TGTGCCAGTAGCCTGAGCGGGAGCTCCTACAATGAGCAGTTCTTC; CDR3: CASSLSGSSYNEQFF; D: TRBD2; size: -; J: TRBJ2-1; V: TRBV19
DNA: TGTGCCAGCAGCCCGGAGGTCGGAGGGGGGGAGCAGTACTTC; CDR3: CASSPEVGGGEQYF; D: -; size: -; J: TRBJ2-7; V: TRBV5-6
DNA: TGCGCCAGCAGTGAGAACTTGGGTCAACTTAAGTTCTTC; CDR3: CASSENLGQLKFF; D: -; size: -; J: TRBJ2-1; V: TRBV10-1
DNA: TGCGCCAGCAGTCTGGACAGCGAACGGGTCACTGAAGCTTTCTTT; CDR3: CASSLDSERVTEAFF; D: -; size: -; J: TRBJ1-1; V: TRBV10-2
DNA: TGTGCCAGCAGGGGTGGGGGGAACACTGAAGCTTTCTTT; CDR3: CASRGGGNTEAFF; D: -; size: -; J: TRBJ1-1; V: TRBV6-1
DNA: TGTGCCAGCAGCTTTCGACAGGGTGCTTCCACCGGGGAGCTGTTTTTT; CDR3: CASSFRQGASTGELFF; D: TRBD1; size: once; J: TRBJ2-2; V: TRBV7-6
DNA: TGTGCCAGCGGCTCTGGAAACACCATATATTTT; CDR3: CASGSGNTIYF; D: -; size: few; J: TRBJ1-3; V: TRBV10-3